The subject of this entry is one T cell receptor beta chain. As yet, its antigen is unknown. The data stem from a study of graft-versus-host responses after intestinal transplantation. Study summary: Recipients had multivisceral, liver-intestinal, or isolated intestinal transplants.

Germline-derived CDR1 and CDR2 are SGDLS and YYNGEE. CDR3 length: 17 residues. The V gene lost 4 bases and the J gene lost 0 bases, with 17 bases spanning the gap. This table comes from immunoSEQ multiplex PCR, and its TCRdb copy is limited to in-frame clones, with some not included. The sample holds about 80,000 clones, about 89% seen once. Sequencing used unstimulated CD4+ T cells sorted from spleen or lymph node cells, obtained before intestinal transplant. The V call is TRBV9, the J call TRBJ2-1; a possible D gene is TRBD1 (6 bases). The TCR comes from a human donor who received an intestinal transplant. The CDR3 loop is CASSPTTGGVSYNEQFF. CDR3 DNA sequence: TGTGCCAGCAGCCCGACGACAGGTGGCGTCTCCTACAATGAGCAGTTCTTC.